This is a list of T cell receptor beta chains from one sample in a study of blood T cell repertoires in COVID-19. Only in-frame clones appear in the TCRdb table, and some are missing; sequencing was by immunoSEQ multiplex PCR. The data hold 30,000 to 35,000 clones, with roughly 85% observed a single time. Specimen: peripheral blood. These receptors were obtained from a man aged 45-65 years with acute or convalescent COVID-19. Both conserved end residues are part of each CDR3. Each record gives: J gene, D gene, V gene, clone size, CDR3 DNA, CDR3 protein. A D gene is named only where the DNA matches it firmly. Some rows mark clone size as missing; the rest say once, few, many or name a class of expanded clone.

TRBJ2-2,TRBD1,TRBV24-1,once,TGTGCCACCAGTGAACGGGACAGGGGGCCGGGCACCGGGGAGCTGTTTTTT,CATSERDRGPGTGELFF
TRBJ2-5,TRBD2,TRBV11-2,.,TGTGCCAGCAGCTTCCTCTCGGGGGGGCCCGGAGGTGGGACCCAGTACTTC,CASSFLSGGPGGGTQYF
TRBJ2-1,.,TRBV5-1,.,TGCGCCAGCAGCCCGCAGGGGAGTGAGCAGTTCTTC,CASSPQGSEQFF
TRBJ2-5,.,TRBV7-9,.,TGTGCCAGCAGCATCGACAGGTACCAAGAGACCCAGTACTTC,CASSIDRYQETQYF
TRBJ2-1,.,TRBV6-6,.,TGTGCCAGCCATCCGGGGCGGGGTCTTGGAAATGAGCAGTTCTTC,CASHPGRGLGNEQFF
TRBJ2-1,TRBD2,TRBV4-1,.,TGCGCCAGCAGCCACGCTAGCGGGAGAGGGACCTACAATGAGCAGTTCTTC,CASSHASGRGTYNEQFF
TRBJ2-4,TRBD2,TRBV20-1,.,TGCAGTGCTAGTGAGCTAGCGGGAGGGCCGGGAGCCAAAAACATTCAGTACTTC,CSASELAGGPGAKNIQYF
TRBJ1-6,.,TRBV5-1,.,TGCGCCAGCAGCTTGGGTTGGCAGGGATCACCCCTCCACTTT,CASSLGWQGSPLHF
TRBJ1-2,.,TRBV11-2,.,TGTGCCAGCAGCTTAGCGGAGGGAGGGTATGGCTACACCTTC,CASSLAEGGYGYTF
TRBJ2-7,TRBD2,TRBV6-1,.,TGTGCCAGCAGTGAAGACGGGCGGGAGATCGACGAGCAGTACTTC,CASSEDGREIDEQYF
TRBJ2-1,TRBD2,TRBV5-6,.,TGTGCCAGCAGCTCCTCCGGGACTAGCGGGAGGTATGAGCAGTTCTTC,CASSSSGTSGRYEQFF
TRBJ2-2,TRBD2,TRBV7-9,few,TGTGCCAGCAGCCCCCAGGCCCGGCTAGCGGGTACGAACACCGGGGAGCTGTTTTTT,CASSPQARLAGTNTGELFF
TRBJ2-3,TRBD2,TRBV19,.,TGTGCCAGTAGTATGACTAGCGGGGGGGCTGGCACAGATACGCAGTATTTT,CASSMTSGGAGTDTQYF
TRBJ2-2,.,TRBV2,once,TGTGCCAGCAAAGAACAGGCGAACACCGGGGAGCTGTTTTTT,CASKEQANTGELFF
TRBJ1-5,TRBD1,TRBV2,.,TGTGCCAGCAGACGGGACAGCTATCAGCCCCAGCATTTT,CASRRDSYQPQHF
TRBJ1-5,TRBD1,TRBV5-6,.,TGTGCCAGCAGCCCCACAGGGGTTGGTCAGCCCCAGCATTTT,CASSPTGVGQPQHF
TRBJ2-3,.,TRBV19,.,TGTGCCAGTAGTATAGACGGTAAGAGCACAGATACGCAGTATTTT,CASSIDGKSTDTQYF
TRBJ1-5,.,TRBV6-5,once,TGTGCCAGCAGCCCCGACAGAAATCAGCCCCAGCATTTT,CASSPDRNQPQHF
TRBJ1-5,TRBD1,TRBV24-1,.,TGTGCCACCAGCGGCAGGGGGGAAAGGAGCAATCAGCCCCAGCATTTT,CATSGRGERSNQPQHF
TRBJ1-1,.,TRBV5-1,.,TGCGCCAGCAGCTCCCAGGGCCAGAACACTGAAGCTTTCTTT,CASSSQGQNTEAFF
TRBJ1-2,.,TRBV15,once,TGTGCCACCAGCAGTCCACAGGGAGGGAGCTATGGCTACACCTTC,CATSSPQGGSYGYTF
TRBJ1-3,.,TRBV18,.,TGTGCCAGCTCAGCTGACAGCTCTGGAAACACCATATATTTT,CASSADSSGNTIYF